This T cell receptor beta chain was obtained from a study of spatial heterogeneity in lung cancer. Study information: TCR and UMI combinations that were unique each appeared, on average, more than ten times in raw reads.

Study-level points and caveats: Ubiquitous expanded tumor TCRs were observed in blood more at resection than follow-up.

CDR1 is SGHTA and CDR2 is FQGNSA in the germline V gene. This CDR3 spans 14 amino acids. V lost 5 bases, J lost 4 bases, and 13 bases lay in between. The time point here: sample taken at primary tumor resection. In each case, whole RNA from tumor, nontumor lung or frozen PBMC was sequenced unsorted. Unique molecular identifiers tagged every individual TCR cDNA molecule. One entry per CDR3 protein results from TCRdb running MiXCR on the 5' RACE reads. Of approximately 81,000 distinct CDR3 sequences listed, 10% to 15% are singletons. In regard to this clonotype: The antigen is not known.

This chain links TRBV7-2 with TRBJ2-3; D is possibly TRBD1 (5 bases). This TCR was recovered from a male donor with early-stage non-small cell lung cancer. Sequencing was performed on PBMCs, taken at surgery. CDR3 sequence: CASSPRQGPDTQYF. Written as DNA, the CDR3 is TGTGCCAGCAGCCCTAGGCAGGGCCCAGATACGCAGTATTTT.